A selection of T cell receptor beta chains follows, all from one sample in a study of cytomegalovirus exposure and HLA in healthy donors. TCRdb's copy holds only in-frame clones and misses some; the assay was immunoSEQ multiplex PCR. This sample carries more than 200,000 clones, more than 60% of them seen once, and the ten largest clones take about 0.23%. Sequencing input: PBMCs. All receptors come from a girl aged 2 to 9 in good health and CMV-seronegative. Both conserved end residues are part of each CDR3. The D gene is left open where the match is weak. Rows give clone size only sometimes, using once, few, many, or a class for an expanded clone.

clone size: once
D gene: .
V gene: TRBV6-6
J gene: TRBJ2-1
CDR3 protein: CASSYGSNEQFF
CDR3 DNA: TGTGCCAGCAGTTACGGGAGTAATGAGCAGTTCTTC

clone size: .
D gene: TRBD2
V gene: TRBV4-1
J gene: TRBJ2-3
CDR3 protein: CASSPGRLAGSDTQYF
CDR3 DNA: TGCGCCAGCAGCCCGGGAAGACTAGCGGGTTCAGATACGCAGTATTTT

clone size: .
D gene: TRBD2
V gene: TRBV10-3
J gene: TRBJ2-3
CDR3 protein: CAIAGEPQGTQYF
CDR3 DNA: TGTGCCATCGCGGGGGAACCACAAGGGACGCAGTATTTT

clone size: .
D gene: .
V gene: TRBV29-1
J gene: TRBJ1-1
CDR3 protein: CSVDKSLEAFF
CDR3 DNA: TGCAGCGTTGATAAGAGCCTTGAAGCTTTCTTT

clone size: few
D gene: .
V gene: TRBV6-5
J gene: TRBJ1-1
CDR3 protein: CASSYGEMNTEAFF
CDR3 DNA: TGTGCCAGCAGTTATGGAGAGATGAACACTGAAGCTTTCTTT

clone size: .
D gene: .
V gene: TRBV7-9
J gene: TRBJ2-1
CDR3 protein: CASSFHSNEQFF
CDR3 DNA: TGTGCCAGCAGCTTCCACAGCAATGAGCAGTTCTTC

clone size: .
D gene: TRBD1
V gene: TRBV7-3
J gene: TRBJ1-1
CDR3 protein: CASSSDRAAEAFF
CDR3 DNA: TGTGCCAGCAGCTCCGACAGGGCCGCTGAAGCTTTCTTT

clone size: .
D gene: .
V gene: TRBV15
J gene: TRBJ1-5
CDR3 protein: CATSRDLQDNQPQHF
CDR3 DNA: TGTGCCACCAGCAGAGATCTCCAGGACAATCAGCCCCAGCACTTT

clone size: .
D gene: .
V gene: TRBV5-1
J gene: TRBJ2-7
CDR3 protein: CASSSFVGDYEQYF
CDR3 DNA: TGCGCCAGCAGCTCTTTCGTAGGAGACTACGAGCAGTACTTC

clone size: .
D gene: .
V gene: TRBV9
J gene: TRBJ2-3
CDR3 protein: CASSWRGGSDTQYF
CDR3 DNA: TGTGCCAGCAGCTGGAGGGGGGGCTCAGATACGCAGTATTTT

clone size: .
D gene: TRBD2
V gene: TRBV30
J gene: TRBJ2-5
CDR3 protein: CAWRKVLAGDLGFQETQYF
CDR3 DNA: TGTGCCTGGAGAAAGGTCCTAGCGGGAGATTTGGGATTCCAAGAGACCCAGTACTTC

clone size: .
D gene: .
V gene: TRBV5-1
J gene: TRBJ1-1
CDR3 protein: CASSLAGGTNTEAFF
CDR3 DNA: TGCGCCAGCAGCTTGGCCGGGGGAACGAACACTGAAGCTTTCTTT

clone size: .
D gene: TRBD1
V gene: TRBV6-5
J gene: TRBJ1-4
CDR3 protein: CASSYGDREVEKLFF
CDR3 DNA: TGTGCCAGCAGTTACGGGGACAGGGAGGTTGAAAAACTGTTTTTT

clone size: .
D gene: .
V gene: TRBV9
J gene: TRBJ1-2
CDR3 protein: CASSVEAGKSYGYTF
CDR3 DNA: TGTGCCAGCAGCGTAGAGGCAGGGAAAAGCTATGGCTACACCTTC

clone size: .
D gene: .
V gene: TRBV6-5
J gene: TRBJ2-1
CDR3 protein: CASSQGPLNEQFF
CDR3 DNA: TGTGCCAGCAGCCAGGGGCCATTAAATGAGCAGTTCTTC

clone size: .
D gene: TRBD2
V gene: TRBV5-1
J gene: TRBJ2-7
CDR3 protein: CASSAPGTSGRSLGEQYF
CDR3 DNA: TGCGCCAGCAGTGCTCCGGGGACTAGCGGGAGAAGTCTTGGCGAGCAGTACTTC

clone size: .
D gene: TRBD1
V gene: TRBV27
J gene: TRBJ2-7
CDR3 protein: CASSSRVGHRGYEQYF
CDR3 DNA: TGTGCCAGCAGTTCGAGGGTTGGACACAGGGGCTACGAGCAGTACTTC

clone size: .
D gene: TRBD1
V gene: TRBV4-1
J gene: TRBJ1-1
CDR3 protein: CASSPGSGQGNTEAFF
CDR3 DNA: TGCGCCAGCAGCCCAGGGTCGGGACAGGGAAACACTGAAGCTTTCTTT

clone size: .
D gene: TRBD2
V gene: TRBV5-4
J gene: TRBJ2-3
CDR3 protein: CASSFALAGDLWDTQYF
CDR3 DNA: TGTGCCAGCAGCTTTGCCCTAGCGGGAGACCTCTGGGATACGCAGTATTTT

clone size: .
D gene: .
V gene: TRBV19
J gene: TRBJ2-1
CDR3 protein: CASSMGAGSLNEQFF
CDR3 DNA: TGTGCCAGTAGTATGGGGGCAGGGTCTCTCAATGAGCAGTTCTTC

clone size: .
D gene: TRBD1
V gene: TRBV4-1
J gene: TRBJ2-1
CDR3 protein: CASSQVLDRGSEQFF
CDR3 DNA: TGCGCCAGCAGCCAAGTCCTGGACAGGGGGAGTGAGCAGTTCTTC

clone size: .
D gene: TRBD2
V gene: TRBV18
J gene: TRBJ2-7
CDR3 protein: CASSPLAGSYEQYF
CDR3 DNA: TGTGCCAGCTCACCCTTAGCGGGTTCCTACGAGCAGTACTTC

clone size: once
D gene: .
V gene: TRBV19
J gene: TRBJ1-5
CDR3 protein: CASSIGHQPQHF
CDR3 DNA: TGTGCCAGTAGTATAGGGCATCAGCCCCAGCATTTT

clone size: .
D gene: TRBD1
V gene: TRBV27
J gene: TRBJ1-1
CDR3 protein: CASRPGTGPEAFF
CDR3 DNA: TGTGCCAGCAGACCCGGGACAGGGCCTGAAGCTTTCTTT

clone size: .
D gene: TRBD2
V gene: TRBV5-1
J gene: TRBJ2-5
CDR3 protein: CASSSGLALDQETQYF
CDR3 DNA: TGCGCCAGCAGCTCCGGACTAGCGCTGGATCAAGAGACCCAGTACTTC

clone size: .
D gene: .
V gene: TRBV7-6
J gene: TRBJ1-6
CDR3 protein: CASSAGVGSPLHF
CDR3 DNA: TGTGCCAGCAGCGCAGGGGTCGGGTCACCCCTCCACTTT

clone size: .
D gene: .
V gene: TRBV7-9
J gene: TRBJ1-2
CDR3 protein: CSSSLQGTRRNGYTF
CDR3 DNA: TGTTCCAGCAGCCTACAGGGAACCCGCCGGAATGGCTACACCTTC

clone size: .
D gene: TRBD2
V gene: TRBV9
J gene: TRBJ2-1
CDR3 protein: CASSPGLAGGRSEQFF
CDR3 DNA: TGTGCCAGCAGCCCAGGACTAGCGGGGGGGCGGAGTGAGCAGTTCTTC

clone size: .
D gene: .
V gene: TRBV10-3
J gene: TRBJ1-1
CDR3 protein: CAISEYPQGTEAFF
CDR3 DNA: TGTGCCATCAGTGAGTACCCCCAGGGCACTGAAGCTTTCTTT

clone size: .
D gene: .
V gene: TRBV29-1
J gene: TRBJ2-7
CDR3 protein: CSVEGQGGYEQYF
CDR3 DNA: TGCAGCGTTGAGGGGCAGGGGGGATACGAGCAGTACTTC

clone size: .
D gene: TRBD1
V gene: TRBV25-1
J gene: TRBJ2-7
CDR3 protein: CASSNHHRGSAYEQYF
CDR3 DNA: TGTGCCAGCAGTAACCACCACAGGGGGTCGGCCTACGAGCAGTACTTC

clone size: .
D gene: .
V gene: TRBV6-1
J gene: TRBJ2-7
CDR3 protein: CASSVTGIYEQYF
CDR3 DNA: TGTGCCAGCAGTGTAACAGGGATCTACGAGCAGTACTTC

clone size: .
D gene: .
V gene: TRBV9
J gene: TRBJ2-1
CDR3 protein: CASSPGEGPYNEQFF
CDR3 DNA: TGTGCCAGCAGCCCAGGGGAGGGGCCCTACAATGAGCAGTTCTTC

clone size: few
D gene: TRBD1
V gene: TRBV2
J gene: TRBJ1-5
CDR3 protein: CASSGQPGSNQPQHF
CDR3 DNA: TGTGCCAGCTCGGGACAGCCAGGCAGCAATCAGCCCCAGCATTTT

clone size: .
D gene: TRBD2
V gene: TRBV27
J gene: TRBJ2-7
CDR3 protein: CASSLSTSGRWEQYF
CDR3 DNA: TGTGCCAGCAGTTTATCGACTAGCGGGAGATGGGAGCAGTACTTC

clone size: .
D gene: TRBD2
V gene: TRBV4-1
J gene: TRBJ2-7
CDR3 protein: CASSQDPGRAYEQYF
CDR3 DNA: TGCGCCAGCAGCCAAGATCCCGGGAGGGCCTACGAGCAGTACTTC

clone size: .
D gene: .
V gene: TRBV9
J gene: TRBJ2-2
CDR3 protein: CAGLTGVQNTGELFF
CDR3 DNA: TGTGCCGGGCTGACGGGGGTGCAGAACACCGGGGAGCTGTTTTTT

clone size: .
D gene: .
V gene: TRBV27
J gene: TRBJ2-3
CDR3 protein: CASSRQAGADTQYF
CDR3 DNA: TGTGCCAGCAGCCGACAGGCGGGGGCAGATACGCAGTATTTT

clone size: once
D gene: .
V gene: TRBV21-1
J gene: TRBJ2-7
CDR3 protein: CASSKAWTRSNEQYF
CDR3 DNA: TGTGCCAGCAGCAAAGCGTGGACTAGATCCAACGAGCAGTACTTC

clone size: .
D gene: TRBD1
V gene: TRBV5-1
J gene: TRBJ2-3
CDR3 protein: CASSLVRTGPTDTQYF
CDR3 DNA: TGCGCCAGCAGCTTGGTCCGGACAGGGCCGACAGATACGCAGTATTTT

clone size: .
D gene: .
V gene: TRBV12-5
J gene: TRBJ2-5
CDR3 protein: CASAGKGETQYF
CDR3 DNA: TGTGCTAGTGCCGGGAAGGGAGAGACCCAGTACTTC

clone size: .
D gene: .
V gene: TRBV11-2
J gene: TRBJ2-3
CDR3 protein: CASSLRTSTDTQYF
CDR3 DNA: TGTGCCAGCAGCTTAAGAACTAGCACAGATACGCAGTATTTT

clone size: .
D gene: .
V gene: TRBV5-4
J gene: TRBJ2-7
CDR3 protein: CASSFELSYEQYF
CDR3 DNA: TGTGCCAGCAGCTTTGAGCTCTCCTACGAGCAGTACTTC

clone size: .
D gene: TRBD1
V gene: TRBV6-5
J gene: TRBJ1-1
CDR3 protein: CASSYGTGLNTEAFF
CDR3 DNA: TGTGCCAGCAGTTACGGGACAGGATTGAACACTGAAGCTTTCTTT

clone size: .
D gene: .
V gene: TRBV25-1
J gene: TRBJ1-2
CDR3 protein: CASSPAGESDGYTF
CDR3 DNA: TGTGCCAGCAGTCCCGCAGGGGAGAGTGATGGCTACACCTTC

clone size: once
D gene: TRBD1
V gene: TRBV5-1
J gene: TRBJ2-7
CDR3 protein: CASSARQGAYEQYF
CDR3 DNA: TGCGCCAGCAGCGCCCGACAGGGAGCATACGAGCAGTACTTC

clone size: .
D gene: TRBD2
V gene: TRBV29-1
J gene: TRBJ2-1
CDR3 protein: CSASLAGAYNEQFF
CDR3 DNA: TGCAGCGCCTCACTAGCGGGGGCCTACAATGAGCAGTTCTTC

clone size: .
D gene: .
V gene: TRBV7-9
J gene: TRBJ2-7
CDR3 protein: CASSSSVGGGFHEQYF
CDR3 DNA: TGTGCCAGCAGCTCCTCTGTCGGGGGAGGTTTCCACGAGCAGTACTTC

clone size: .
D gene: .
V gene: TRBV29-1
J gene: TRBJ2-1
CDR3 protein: CSVGGKSSYNEQFF
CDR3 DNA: TGCAGCGTTGGCGGAAAAAGCTCCTACAATGAGCAGTTCTTC

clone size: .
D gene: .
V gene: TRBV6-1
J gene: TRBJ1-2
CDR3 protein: CASSLGRGGYTF
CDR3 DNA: TGTGCCAGCAGTTTAGGAAGAGGTGGCTACACCTTC

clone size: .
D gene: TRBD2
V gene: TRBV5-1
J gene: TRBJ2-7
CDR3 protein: CASSYPATSGSYEQYF
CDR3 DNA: TGCGCCAGCAGCTATCCCGCGACTAGCGGATCCTACGAGCAGTACTTC

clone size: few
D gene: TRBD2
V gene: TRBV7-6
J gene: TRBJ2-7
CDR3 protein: CASSLEAPRTSGVQYEQYF
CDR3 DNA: TGTGCCAGCAGCTTAGAGGCCCCGCGGACTAGCGGGGTGCAATACGAGCAGTACTTC

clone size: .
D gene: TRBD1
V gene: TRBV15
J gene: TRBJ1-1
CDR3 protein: CATSIPGTGGKAFF
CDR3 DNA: TGTGCCACCAGCATCCCTGGGACAGGGGGGAAAGCTTTCTTT

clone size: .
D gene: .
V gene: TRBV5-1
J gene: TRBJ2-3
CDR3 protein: CASIKGSSADTQYF
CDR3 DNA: TGCGCCAGCATCAAGGGGTCTAGCGCCGATACGCAGTATTTT

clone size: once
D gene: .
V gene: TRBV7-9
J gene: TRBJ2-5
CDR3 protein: CASSSFRTGETQYF
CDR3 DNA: TGTGCCAGCAGCTCCTTCCGAACCGGGGAGACCCAGTACTTC

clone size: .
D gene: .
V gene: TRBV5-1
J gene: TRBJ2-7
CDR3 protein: CASSLAGEQYF
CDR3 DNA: TGCGCCAGCAGCTTGGCGGGGGAGCAGTACTTC

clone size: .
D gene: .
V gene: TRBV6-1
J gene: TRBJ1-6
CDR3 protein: CASRAGGSPPLHF
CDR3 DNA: TGTGCCAGCCGCGCGGGGGGGTCTCCACCCCTCCACTTT

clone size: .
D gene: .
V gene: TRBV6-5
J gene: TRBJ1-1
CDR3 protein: CASSYSKRWKVAEAFF
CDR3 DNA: TGTGCCAGCAGTTACTCGAAGAGGTGGAAGGTCGCTGAAGCTTTCTTT

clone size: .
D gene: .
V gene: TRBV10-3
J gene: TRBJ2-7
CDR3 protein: CAISESATYEQYF
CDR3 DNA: TGTGCCATCAGTGAGTCGGCCACCTACGAGCAGTACTTC